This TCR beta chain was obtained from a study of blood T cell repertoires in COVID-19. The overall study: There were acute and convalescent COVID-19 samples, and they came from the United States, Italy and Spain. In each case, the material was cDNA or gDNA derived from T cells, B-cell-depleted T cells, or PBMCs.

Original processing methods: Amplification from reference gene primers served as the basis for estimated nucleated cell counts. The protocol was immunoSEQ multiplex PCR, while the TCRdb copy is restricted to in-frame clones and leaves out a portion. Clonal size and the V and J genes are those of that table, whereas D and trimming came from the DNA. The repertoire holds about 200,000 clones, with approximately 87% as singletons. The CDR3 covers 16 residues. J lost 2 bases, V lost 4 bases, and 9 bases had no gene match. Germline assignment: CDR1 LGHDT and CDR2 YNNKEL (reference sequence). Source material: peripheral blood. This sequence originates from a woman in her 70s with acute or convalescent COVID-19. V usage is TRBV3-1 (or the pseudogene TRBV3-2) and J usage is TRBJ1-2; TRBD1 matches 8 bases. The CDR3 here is CASSPERTGWNYGYTF. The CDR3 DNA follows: TGTGCCAGCAGCCCGGAAAGGACAGGGTGGAACTATGGCTACACCTTC.